This TCR beta chain emerged from a study of control samples from healthy donors and cancer patients. Assay: immunoSEQ multiplex PCR; the TCRdb copy retains only in-frame clones and omits some. The repertoire consists of about 160,000 clones, with roughly 94% occurring once and the leading ten covering less than 15%. The germline V gene has CDR1 SGHRS and CDR2 YFSETQ. The length of the CDR3 is 15 residues. Trimming stripped 0 bases from V and 0 bases from J, with 10 bases between. The sequenced material came from PBMCs. The chain uses TRBV5-1 and TRBJ2-7; TRBD2 might be the D (5 bases). The clonotype was recovered from a man aged 60 to 75 with colorectal cancer. The CDR3 reads CASSLDGGYSYEQYF. CDR3 DNA: TGCGCCAGCAGCTTGGACGGCGGGTACTCCTACGAGCAGTACTTC. Full variable domain (remainder filled in from reference TRBV5-1 and TRBJ2-7): KAGVTQTPRYLIKTRGQQVTLSCSPISGHRSVSWYQQTPGQGLQFLFEYFSETQRNKGNFPGRFSGRQFSNSRSEMNVSTLELGDSALYLCASSLDGGYSYEQYFGPGTRLTVT.